The 6 T cell receptor beta chains below were found in one sample sequenced in a study of PD-1 blockade in classical Hodgkin lymphoma (dated by TCRdb to the early 2020s). Libraries were made using the immunoSEQ multiplex PCR assay. TCRdb took over this immuneACCESS table, retaining in-frame rearrangements with V and J assigned. Such tables are incomplete; in checked studies, under half of the missing clones stem from an unresolved V gene, and the remainder is unexplained. For this sample the table gives about 38,000 clones, of which about 80% were detected only once. The leading ten clones occupy 7.5% to 10% of the sample. Interpreted using the paper, the time point label stands for: cycle 4 day 1 (C4D1), after five to seven weeks of nivolumab. Every trial patient had relapsed after autologous stem cell transplantation, and cohorts A, B and C differed in prior brentuximab vedotin exposure. Material: peripheral blood mononuclear cells (PBMCs), obtained before the fourth cycle of nivolumab. These receptors all come from a human donor with classical Hodgkin lymphoma.

V usage is TRBV6-6 and J usage is TRBJ1-2; weak D call: TRBD1 (5 bases). The V and J ends lost 6 bases and 4 bases respectively, with 12 bases between them. Germline V gene data show CDR1 as MNHNY and CDR2 as SVGAGI (reference sequence). The CDR3 length is 13 residues. As DNA, the CDR3 is TGTGCCAGCAGAAGGGGAATCACCTATGGCTACACCTTC. Protein product: CASRRGITYGYTF.

The sample holds one count of this clone. The V gene is TRBV29-1, the J gene TRBJ2-3; D is ambiguous. The V gene lost 4 bases and the J gene lost 2 bases, with 13 bases spanning the gap. Looked up from germline, CDR1 is SQVTM and CDR2 is ANQGSEA. The CDR3 length is 14 residues. In DNA form, the CDR3 reads TGCAGCGTTGTCCACAGCGCAGCCACAGATACGCAGTATTTT. This gives the protein CSVVHSAATDTQYF.

This clone showed up just once. The chain links TRBV7-9 to TRBJ1-1, with D hard to call. Trimming removed 0 bases from V and 5 bases from J, with 4 bases in between. CDR1 is SEHNR, CDR2 FQNEAQ, per germline (reference sequence). The CDR3 sequence is 12 residues long. The CDR3, as DNA: TGTGCCAGCAGCTTAGCGGGGACTGAAGCTTTCTTT. This sequence encodes CASSLAGTEAFF.

This rearrangement joins TRBV7-8 to TRBJ1-5; 8 bases are a match to TRBD1. The trim removed 1 base at V and 3 bases at J, leaving 5 bases unmatched. Germline CDR1 is SGHVS and CDR2 is FQNEAQ. CDR3 length: 16 amino acids. In DNA, the CDR3 is TGTGCCAGCAGCTTAGTACAGGGGGGAAACAATCAGCCCCAGCATTTT. Amino acids: CASSLVQGGNNQPQHF.

This chain uses TRBV10-3 with TRBJ2-5, with 12 positions matching TRBD2. V trimming: 4 bases; J trimming: 3 bases; junction bases outside the gene matches: 6. This CDR3 is built from 16 residues. Germline CDR1 and CDR2: ENHRY and SYGVKD. The CDR3 reads CAISVLAGGPEETQYF. The CDR3 DNA follows: TGTGCCATCAGTGTGCTAGCGGGGGGGCCTGAAGAGACCCAGTACTTC.

The J gene is TRBJ2-5, the V gene TRBV6-1; no reliable D call. The J call could be wrong; TRBJ2-7 is a better fit for the DNA end. The CDR3 consists of 15 residues. The germline gives CDR1 MNHNS, CDR2 SASEGT. The CDR3 loop reads CASSEEVATTYEQYF. For the CDR3, the DNA is TGTGCCAGCAGTGAAGAGGTGGCAACCACCTACGAGCAGTACTTC.